A single sample gave rise to the 21 T cell receptor beta chains below, sequenced in a study of blood T cell repertoires in COVID-19. Sequencing was performed with immunoSEQ multiplex PCR; in TCRdb, only in-frame clones are kept and a portion is missing. Of 45,000 to 55,000 clones listed, more than 75% are singletons. The material sequenced was peripheral blood. These receptors all come from a man in his fifties or sixties with active COVID-19.

The rearrangement joins TRBV7-9 to TRBJ2-2; 12 bases are shared with TRBD2. CDR1 is SEHNR, CDR2 FQNEAQ, per germline (reference sequence). Trimming took 4 bases from V and 3 from J; bases not matched to a gene: 9. CDR3 size: 18 residues. The CDR3 DNA reads as TGTGCCAGCAGCTCCCCTAGCGGGAGGGTGGTTGACACCGGGGAGCTGTTTTTT. Amino acids: CASSSPSGRVVDTGELFF.

V gene TRBV5-4 combines with J gene TRBJ1-2; D perhaps matches TRBD1 (6 bases). Germline V gives CDR1 SGHNT, CDR2 YYREEE (reference sequence). Trimming stripped 4 bases from V and 6 bases from J, with 13 bases between. This CDR3 has 13 residues. In nucleotides, the CDR3 is TGTGCCAGCAGCCTAGGGCGGACAGATGGCTACACCTTC. Translating it yields CASSLGRTDGYTF.

To note about this clone: Mismatch with germline at one junction end may stem from a read error. The chain employs TRBV25-1 and TRBJ1-4; 7 bases match TRBD1. The CDR3 runs to 14 residues. Germline values: CDR1 MGHDK, CDR2 SYGVNS. In nucleotides, the CDR3 is TGTGCCAGCAGTGAAAAGGGGGCTAAAGAAAAACTGTTTTTT. This gives the protein CASSEKGAKEKLFF. Full variable domain (missing parts from reference TRBV25-1 and TRBJ1-4): EADIYQTPRYLVIGTGKKITLECSQTMGHDKMYWYQQDPGMELHLIHYSYGVNSTEKGDLSSESTVSRIRTEHFPLTLESARPSHTSQYLCASSEKGAKEKLFFGSGTQLSVL.

V and J are TRBV18 and TRBJ1-6; perhaps TRBD1 as D (5 bases). CDR3 length: 16 amino acids. V dropped 5 bases and J dropped 5 bases, with 16 bases sitting between them. The V gene's germline CDR1 is KGHSH and CDR2 LQKENI. For the CDR3, the DNA is TGTGCCAGCTCAGCAAATCAGCAGGGAAATAATTCACCCCTCCACTTT. It translates to CASSANQQGNNSPLHF. Full variable domain (rest looked up from reference TRBV18 and TRBJ1-6): NAGVMQNPRHLVRRRGQEARLRCSPMKGHSHVYWYRQLPEEGLKFMVYLQKENIIDESGMPKERFSAEFPKEGPSILRIQQVVRGDSAAYFCASSANQQGNNSPLHFGNGTRLTVT.

This chain connects TRBV19 to TRBJ1-1; a possible D gene is TRBD1 (5 bases). V lost 6 bases and J lost 9, with 29 bases in between. The germline gives CDR1 LNHDA, CDR2 SQIVND (reference sequence). CDR3 length equals 17 residues. CDR3 loop: CASSLSDRRHNARQAFF. As DNA, the CDR3 is TGTGCCAGTAGCCTCAGCGACAGACGACATAACGCCAGACAAGCTTTCTTT. The full variable domain, in which reference TRBV19 and TRBJ1-1 provide the parts outside the CDR3, is DGGITQSPKYLFRKEGQNVTLSCEQNLNHDAMYWYRQDPGQGLRLIYYSQIVNDFQKGDIAEGYSVSREKKESFPLTVTSAQKNPTAFYLCASSLSDRRHNARQAFFGQGTRLTVV.

This chain uses TRBV6-5 with TRBJ2-7; 7 bases are shared with TRBD2. Germline lookup yields CDR1 MNHEY and CDR2 SVGAGI. With 4 bases clipped from V and 3 bases from J, the junction kept 3 bases outside the gene matches. There are 13 residues in the CDR3. DNA of the CDR3: TGTGCCAGCAGTTCCGGGGGGATCTACGAGCAGTACTTC. Residues: CASSSGGIYEQYF.

The chain joins TRBV9 to TRBJ1-4, with D tentatively TRBD1 (6 bases). Germline V gives CDR1 SGDLS, CDR2 YYNGEE. The CDR3 has 15 amino acids. Trimming removed 0 bases at V and 4 bases at J, with 10 bases between. The CDR3 is CASSVGIGGNEKLFF. The CDR3, as DNA: TGTGCCAGCAGCGTAGGGATAGGGGGTAATGAAAAACTGTTTTTT.

The chain's CDR3 is CASSLAASGFQETQYF. Here the CDR3 DNA reads TGTGCCAGCAGCTTAGCGGCTAGCGGGTTCCAAGAGACCCAGTACTTC. The chain joins TRBV7-8 to TRBJ2-5; TRBD2 matches at 8 bases. This CDR3 comprises 16 residues. Germline V lookup: CDR1 SGHVS, CDR2 FQNEAQ. The trim removed 0 bases at V and 1 base at J, leaving 4 bases unmatched.

Only one count was recorded for this clone. The chain links TRBV2 to TRBJ2-5, with D unresolved. The length of the CDR3 is 12 residues. Germline values: CDR1 SNHLY, CDR2 FYNNEI. V was cut by 7 bases and J by 4 bases, with 10 bases left in between. CDR3 in amino acids: CASTGRRETQYF. In DNA form, the CDR3 reads TGTGCCAGCACGGGTCGGCGAGAGACCCAGTACTTC.

The V call is TRBV4-1, the J call TRBJ1-1; TRBD1 might be the D (5 bases). From germline, CDR1 is MGHRA and CDR2 YSYEKL. The CDR3 runs 18 residues. The germline V and J ends were trimmed by 0 bases and 0 bases, with 17 bases remaining between them. The CDR3 protein is CASSQDRSGRSMNTEAFF. CDR3 coding DNA: TGCGCCAGCAGCCAAGATAGGTCAGGGAGGTCGATGAACACTGAAGCTTTCTTT.

This chain joins TRBV4-2 and TRBJ2-3; 10 bases agree with TRBD2. V lost 4 bases, J lost 6 bases, and 7 bases stayed unmatched. The germline V gene encodes CDR1 LGHNA and CDR2 YNFKEQ. The CDR3 spans 15 residues. The CDR3: CASSPERGGQDTQYF. The CDR3, as DNA: TGTGCCAGCAGCCCGGAGCGGGGGGGCCAGGATACGCAGTATTTT.

The chain uses TRBV9 and TRBJ2-2, with D tentatively TRBD2 (5 bases). V dropped 0 bases and J dropped 4 bases, with 7 bases sitting between them. The CDR3 covers 14 residues. CDR1 is SGDLS and CDR2 is YYNGEE in the germline V gene. The CDR3 here is CASSVERATGELFF. In DNA, the CDR3 is TGTGCCAGCAGCGTAGAGAGGGCCACCGGGGAGCTGTTTTTT.

This sequence joins TRBV11-1 and TRBJ2-7, with TRBD1 matching over 11 bases. The CDR3 extends over 14 amino acids. With 5 bases clipped from V and 3 bases from J, the junction kept 3 bases outside the gene matches. CDR1 is SGHAT and CDR2 is FQDESV in the germline V gene (reference sequence). The CDR3 spells CASSGGQGVYEQYF. In nucleotides, the CDR3 is TGTGCCAGCAGCGGGGGACAGGGGGTCTACGAGCAGTACTTC.

This chain joins TRBV5-4 and TRBJ2-3; TRBD2 matches at 16 bases. The V gene's germline CDR1 is SGHNT and CDR2 YYREEE (reference sequence). The CDR3 runs 20 residues. Trimming at V came to 4 bases and at J to 2 bases, leaving 13 bases not matched to a gene. The CDR3, as DNA: TGTGCCAGCAGCCCACCGGGACTAGCGGGGGGGCGTCAGATCACAGATACGCAGTATTTT. It specifies CASSPPGLAGGRQITDTQYF.

The chain couples TRBV28 to TRBJ1-6, with D hard to call. CDR3 length equals 15 residues. Germline V CDR1 and CDR2: MDHEN, SYDVKM. V was pared by 2 bases and J by 7 bases, with 12 bases between. The CDR3 region is CASSLRGSANSPLHF. The CDR3 nucleotides are TGTGCCAGCAGTTTACGGGGAAGCGCGAATTCACCCCTCCACTTT.

The rearrangement uses TRBV28 and TRBJ1-4, with D uncertain. V gave up 5 bases and J gave up 8 bases, with 15 bases separating them. The germline V gene encodes CDR1 MDHEN and CDR2 SYDVKM. The CDR3 runs 14 residues. The CDR3, as DNA: TGTGCCAGCAGTATACCCGGAACGGGGGAAAAACTGTTTTTT. The encoded protein is CASSIPGTGEKLFF.

This chain uses TRBV27 with TRBJ2-1; 8 bases are shared with TRBD1. The CDR3 runs 14 residues. Germline V gene data show CDR1 as MNHEY and CDR2 as SMNVEV (reference sequence). V gave up 8 bases and J gave up 2 bases; unmatched junction bases: 5. The CDR3 coding sequence is TGTGCCAGCGGGGTGGACAGGGCCTACAATGAGCAGTTCTTC. Translated, it gives CASGVDRAYNEQFF.

This chain joins TRBV7-9 and TRBJ2-5; 8 nucleotides agree with TRBD1. The length of the CDR3 is 15 residues. Germline V CDR1 and CDR2: SEHNR, FQNEAQ (reference sequence). J gave up 3 bases and V 2 bases, and 5 bases lay outside the gene matches. The CDR3 loop is CASSLQGQGKETQYF. In nucleotides, the CDR3 is TGTGCCAGCAGCTTACAAGGACAGGGTAAAGAGACCCAGTACTTC.

CDR3 region: CASSPRQGRGRNTEAFF. CDR3 nucleotides: TGTGCCAGCAGCCCGAGACAGGGGAGAGGAAGAAACACTGAAGCTTTCTTT. V is TRBV7-3 and J is TRBJ1-1; 8 bases map to TRBD1. V gave up 5 bases and J gave up 2 bases; unmatched junction bases: 13. The germline CDR1 and CDR2 sequences are SGHTA and FQGTGA. The length of the CDR3 is 17 residues. The full variable domain, completed using reference TRBV7-3 and TRBJ1-1, is GAGVSQTPSNKVTEKGKYVELRCDPISGHTALYWYRQSLGQGPEFLIYFQGTGAADDSGLPNDRFFAVRPEGSVSTLKIQRTERGDSAVYLCASSPRQGRGRNTEAFFGQGTRLTVV.

The rearrangement uses TRBV28 and TRBJ1-1, with D maybe TRBD1 (5 bases). Trimming took off 8 bases at V and 1 base at J, with 20 bases between the two ends. This CDR3 has 16 amino acids. CDR1 is MDHEN and CDR2 is SYDVKM in the germline V gene. CDR3 sequence: CASSPGGGEANTEAFF. The CDR3 DNA reads TGTGCCAGCTCACCCGGGGGGGGTGAGGCGAACACTGAAGCTTTCTTT.

Note on this clone: This sample includes further DNA sequences coding for the same CDR3. CDR3 nucleotides: TGTGCCAGCAGCTTAGGGGGGCTAGCGGGGGAAACCCAGTACTTC. Its protein product is CASSLGGLAGETQYF. The J gene is TRBJ2-5, the V gene TRBV7-2; TRBD2 agrees at 10 bases. The CDR3 is 15 residues long. Germline lookup yields CDR1 SGHTA and CDR2 FQGNSA. V lost 1 base to trimming and J lost 8 bases; unmatched junction nucleotides: 7.